What follows are 30 T cell receptor beta chains derived from one specimen sequenced in a study of blood T cell repertoires in COVID-19. Profiled with immunoSEQ multiplex PCR; TCRdb holds only in-frame clones, not every one. This table has approximately 140,000 clones, about nine tenths appearing once. The sequenced material came from peripheral blood. These receptors were collected from a human donor in a cohort sampled during active COVID-19.

In nucleotides, the CDR3 is TGTGCCAGCAGCTTGTCTGGTCTTATGGGACAGACTTACAATGAGCAGTTCTTC. Protein sequence: CASSLSGLMGQTYNEQFF. The chain couples TRBV7-9 to TRBJ2-1; 7 nucleotides agree with TRBD1. The germline V gene has CDR1 SEHNR and CDR2 FQNEAQ (reference sequence). Unmatched junction bases numbered 15, after V lost 3 bases and J lost 4 bases. The CDR3 is 18 amino acids.

J is TRBJ2-7 and V is TRBV11-2; 9 bases line up with TRBD1. Germline V gene data show CDR1 as SGHAT and CDR2 as FQNNGV. The V gene end was trimmed by 0 bases and the J gene end by 0 bases; junction bases not matched to a gene: 0. The CDR3 extends over 15 amino acids. The CDR3 loop is CASSLEQGASYEQYF. In nucleotides, the CDR3 is TGTGCCAGCAGCTTAGAACAGGGGGCCTCCTACGAGCAGTACTTC.

This sequence joins TRBV30 and TRBJ2-1; D possibly corresponds to TRBD2 (5 bases). V was shortened by 0 bases and J by 7 bases, with 10 bases between the two germline ends. This CDR3 is 13 amino acids long. Per the germline V gene, CDR1 is GTSNPN and CDR2 is SVGIG (reference sequence). The DNA of the CDR3 is TGTGCCTGGAGTGTACCGTGGAGGAATGAGCAGTTCTTC. Protein product: CAWSVPWRNEQFF.

This rearrangement joins TRBV4-2 to TRBJ2-2, with D perhaps TRBD2 (7 bases). Between the trimmed V and J ends, which lost 5 bases and 7 bases, there was a span of 14 bases. Germline V gene data show CDR1 as LGHNA and CDR2 as YNFKEQ. CDR3 length equals 14 residues. The CDR3 nucleotides are TGTGCCAGCAGCAAGGGGGGGGAGATCGGGGAGCTGTTTTTT. This encodes CASSKGGEIGELFF.

The chain has TRBV5-4 and TRBJ2-1, with D possibly being TRBD1 (5 bases). Germline-derived CDR1 and CDR2 are SGHNT and YYREEE (reference sequence). This CDR3 contains 14 residues. Between the trimmed V and J ends, which lost 6 bases and 0 bases, there was a span of 10 bases. In DNA, the CDR3 is TGTGCCAGCACGGACACCCTCTCCTACAATGAGCAGTTCTTC. Translated: CASTDTLSYNEQFF.

In this sample, this clone turned up a few times. V and J are TRBV7-3 and TRBJ1-1; D call uncertain. Germline assignment: CDR1 SGHTA and CDR2 FQGTGA. CDR3 length equals 15 residues. The V end lost 5 bases, the J end lost 4 bases, and 17 bases lay between the germline ends. DNA of the CDR3: TGTGCCAGCAGCCCCACCGGCGGTTTGGGCACTGAAGCTTTCTTT. Its translation is CASSPTGGLGTEAFF.

The chain recombines TRBV24-1 with TRBJ2-1, with 8 bases matching TRBD1. The germline gives CDR1 KGHDR, CDR2 SFDVKD. With 5 bases clipped from V and 0 bases from J, the junction kept 14 bases outside the gene matches. This CDR3 spans 19 amino acids. CDR3 coding DNA: TGTGCCACCAGTGGTGAACAGGGGGGCACGGGAAGCTCCTACAATGAGCAGTTCTTC. Protein sequence: CATSGEQGGTGSSYNEQFF.

This chain connects TRBV6-2 or TRBV6-3 to TRBJ2-1; TRBD2 matches 13 bases. Germline CDR1 is MNHEY and CDR2 is SVGEGT. J gave up 4 bases and V 2 bases, and 5 bases lay outside the gene matches. The CDR3 is 17 residues long. The CDR3 nucleotides are TGTGCCAGCAGTTACCCGACACTAGCGGGAGGGTACAATGAGCAGTTCTTC. It encodes CASSYPTLAGGYNEQFF.

The chain links TRBV4-2 to TRBJ2-1; 8 bases agree with TRBD2. The CDR3 consists of 14 residues. The germline gives CDR1 LGHNA, CDR2 YNFKEQ. V lost 4 bases and J lost 9; bases outside the gene matches: 8. This CDR3 is CASSRKRERGEQFF. The CDR3 DNA reads TGTGCCAGCAGCCGGAAGCGGGAGAGGGGTGAGCAGTTCTTC.

The chain recombines TRBV7-3 with TRBJ2-3; TRBD1 matches at 8 bases. CDR1 is SGHTA and CDR2 is FQGTGA in the germline V gene. V gave up 5 bases and J gave up 8 bases; unmatched junction bases: 12. The CDR3 covers 15 residues. CDR3 loop: CASSQNPGTGGTQYF. The CDR3 DNA reads TGTGCCAGCAGCCAAAACCCCGGAACAGGGGGTACGCAGTATTTT.

The rearrangement uses TRBV5-4 and TRBJ2-3; D possibly corresponds to TRBD2 (6 bases). Germline CDR1 is SGHNT and CDR2 is YYREEE (reference sequence). The CDR3 has 16 amino acids. The V and J ends lost 0 bases and 0 bases respectively, with 11 bases between them. For the CDR3, the DNA is TGTGCCAGCAGCTTGGGGGGCGCGGGGAGCACAGATACGCAGTATTTT. Amino acid sequence: CASSLGGAGSTDTQYF.

This CDR3 is CASSLASGYEQYF. Here the CDR3 DNA reads TGTGCCAGCAGCTTGGCTAGCGGGTACGAGCAGTACTTC. This chain joins TRBV11-2 and TRBJ2-7; 8 bases are a match to TRBD2. Trimming removed 3 bases from V and 4 bases from J; junction bases left unmatched: 2. The length of the CDR3 is 13 residues. Germline lookup yields CDR1 SGHAT and CDR2 FQNNGV.

The V gene is TRBV6-2 or TRBV6-3, the J gene TRBJ2-1, with 14 bases that match TRBD2. The CDR3 is 15 residues long. Losses at the gene ends were 5 bases for V and 8 bases for J; bases not matched to a gene: 5. Per germline, CDR1 MNHEY and CDR2 SVGEGT. CDR3: CASSQTSGRVDEQFF. The CDR3 DNA reads as TGTGCCAGCAGTCAGACTAGCGGGAGGGTTGATGAGCAGTTCTTC.

The CDR3 protein is CASTPDRGSLPHEQYF. CDR3 nucleotide sequence: TGTGCCAGCACCCCTGACAGGGGGTCCCTCCCACACGAGCAGTACTTC. V and J are TRBV7-9 and TRBJ2-7; 9 nucleotides align to TRBD1. The CDR3 covers 16 residues. CDR1 and CDR2 from the germline V gene are SEHNR and FQNEAQ (reference sequence). The V gene end was trimmed by 7 bases and the J gene end by 5 bases; junction bases not matched to a gene: 15. Supplemented by reference TRBV7-9 and TRBJ2-7, the full variable domain reads DTGVSQNPRHKITKRGQNVTFRCDPISEHNRLYWYRQTLGQGPEFLTYFQNEAQLEKSRLLSDRFSAERPKGSFSTLEIQRTEQGDSAMYLCASTPDRGSLPHEQYFGPGTRLTVT.

The CDR3 coding sequence is TGTGCCAGCAGCTTCTCCCTTGAAGAGACCCAGTACTTC. It encodes CASSFSLEETQYF. The V call is TRBV13, the J call TRBJ2-5; D is ambiguous. The CDR3 has 13 amino acids. CDR1 and CDR2 (germline): PRHDT, FYEKMQ (reference sequence). Trimming removed 3 bases from V and 3 bases from J, with 8 bases in between.

This clone was counted between two and nine times. The rearrangement links TRBV4-1 to TRBJ1-6, with TRBD1 matching 8 bases. The CDR3 spans 17 residues. The germline gives CDR1 MGHRA, CDR2 YSYEKL. After removal of 4 bases from V and 7 bases from J, the junction contained 12 bases not matched to a gene. The CDR3 DNA is TGCGCCAGCAGCCCAGGGGGCACTAGCTGGGGAAATTCACCCCTCCACTTT. Translating gives CASSPGGTSWGNSPLHF.

Notes on this clone: One end of the junction fails to match germline, which may point to a read error. The V and J genes are TRBV7-7 and TRBJ2-3; 7 bases map to TRBD2. Germline-derived CDR1 and CDR2 are SSHAT and FNYEAQ (reference sequence). This CDR3 spans 15 amino acids. The CDR3 DNA sequence: TGTGCTAGCAGCTTAGGTGGGGGGGACACAGATACGCAGTATTTT. Its translation is CASSLGGGDTDTQYF.

The V and J genes are TRBV25-1 and TRBJ1-2; D might be TRBD1 (5 bases). Germline V gene sequence: CDR1 MGHDK, CDR2 SYGVNS. V lost 3 bases, J lost 8 bases, and 13 bases lay in between. This CDR3 spans 13 amino acids. The CDR3 DNA is TGTGCCAGCAGTGATAGGGGATCGATGGGCTACACCTTC. This gives the protein CASSDRGSMGYTF.

This chain links TRBV5-6 with TRBJ2-2; TRBD1 matches at 9 bases. The V gene end was trimmed by 0 bases and the J gene end by 5 bases; junction bases not matched to a gene: 2. The CDR3 covers 15 residues. Per germline, CDR1 SGHDT and CDR2 YYEEEE. The CDR3 reads CASSLVQGATGELFF. CDR3 nucleotides: TGTGCCAGCAGCTTGGTACAGGGGGCGACCGGGGAGCTGTTTTTT.

The V call is TRBV4-3, the J call TRBJ1-1; D may be TRBD1 (5 bases). The V end was cut by 4 bases, the J end by 1 base, with 13 bases between. Germline CDR1 reads LGHNA; CDR2 reads YSLEER. There are 15 residues in the CDR3. Here the CDR3 DNA reads TGCGCCAGCAGCCCCCGGGGGACGGGGAACACTGAAGCTTTCTTT. This gives the protein CASSPRGTGNTEAFF.

The chain links TRBV27 to TRBJ2-1; the D gene is possibly TRBD1 (6 bases). The V gene lost 3 bases and the J gene lost 2 bases, with 8 bases spanning the gap. The CDR3 consists of 14 residues. CDR1 is MNHEY, CDR2 SMNVEV, per germline (reference sequence). CDR3 DNA sequence: TGTGCCAGCAGTTTTTCAGGGGCCTACAATGAGCAGTTCTTC. Residues: CASSFSGAYNEQFF.

The V call is TRBV10-1, the J call TRBJ2-1; D might be TRBD2 (5 bases). Germline CDR1 and CDR2: WNHNN and SYGVQD (reference sequence). V was trimmed by 3 bases and J by 8 bases, leaving 17 bases between them. The CDR3 covers 15 residues. The DNA for the CDR3 is TGCGCCAGCAGTGACCCGGAGAGGGAGCACGATGAGCAGTTCTTC. It yields the protein CASSDPEREHDEQFF.

The V call is TRBV4-2, the J call TRBJ1-4; no definite D call. This CDR3 is 19 amino acids long. V was clipped by 4 bases and J by 8 bases, with 29 bases between them. Looked up from germline, CDR1 is LGHNA and CDR2 is YNFKEQ. CDR3 region: CASSPHLGGDNNDMEKLFF. The CDR3 DNA reads TGTGCCAGCAGCCCTCATTTGGGAGGCGATAATAATGATATGGAAAAACTGTTTTTT.

The V and J genes are TRBV6-6 and TRBJ2-3; 8 bases match TRBD2. Looked up from germline, CDR1 is MNHNY and CDR2 is SVGAGI (reference sequence). V lost 8 bases to trimming and J lost 6 bases; unmatched junction nucleotides: 10. The CDR3 runs 14 residues. The CDR3 coding sequence is TGTGCCAGCCGTACCCGGGGGGGCCGGGATACGCAGTATTTT. Protein: CASRTRGGRDTQYF.

The gene calls are TRBV28 and TRBJ1-3; no definite D call. CDR1 and CDR2 (germline): MDHEN, SYDVKM. The CDR3 spans 15 residues. The V end lost 5 bases, the J end lost 4 bases, and 15 bases lay between the germline ends. CDR3 amino acids: CASSLRTVEGNTIYF. CDR3 DNA sequence: TGTGCCAGCAGTCTCCGGACTGTTGAGGGAAACACCATATATTTT.

This CDR3 reads CASSRRGHEQYF. CDR3 in DNA: TGTGCCAGCAGCCGCAGGGGCCACGAGCAGTACTTC. This sequence joins TRBV27 and TRBJ2-7, with a possible D match to TRBD1 (6 bases). The V end was cut by 6 bases, the J end by 5 bases, with 11 bases between. The CDR3 is 12 residues long. Germline loops: CDR1 MNHEY, CDR2 SMNVEV (reference sequence).

The chain carries TRBV6-5 and TRBJ1-1; 9 nucleotides match TRBD1. Looked up from germline, CDR1 is MNHEY and CDR2 is SVGAGI. With V trimmed by 7 bases and J by 5 bases, 11 bases remained unmatched. The CDR3 consists of 15 residues. The CDR3 coding sequence is TGTGCCAGCAACGAACAGGGGGCGCGTAGGACTGAAGCTTTCTTT. Its translation is CASNEQGARRTEAFF.

The rearrangement joins TRBV7-9 to TRBJ2-2; D is ambiguous. The germline CDR1 and CDR2 sequences are SEHNR and FQNEAQ (reference sequence). The V end was cut by 2 bases, the J end by 3 bases, with 7 bases between. The CDR3 loop spans 14 amino acids. Here the CDR3 reads CASSLTLDTGELFF. The CDR3 coding sequence is TGTGCCAGCAGCTTAACCCTAGACACCGGGGAGCTGTTTTTT. Filled out from reference TRBV7-9 and TRBJ2-2, the complete variable domain reads DTGVSQNPRHKITKRGQNVTFRCDPISEHNRLYWYRQTLGQGPEFLTYFQNEAQLEKSRLLSDRFSAERPKGSFSTLEIQRTEQGDSAMYLCASSLTLDTGELFFGEGSRLTVL.

V gene TRBV5-5 combines with J gene TRBJ2-1; D gene uncertain. Germline CDR1 reads SGHKS; CDR2 reads YYEKEE (reference sequence). Trimming took off 1 base at V and 5 bases at J, with 13 bases between the two ends. The CDR3 extends over 15 amino acids. CDR3 loop: CASSLNPIQHNEQFF. CDR3 DNA sequence: TGTGCCAGCAGCTTGAACCCTATTCAACACAATGAGCAGTTCTTC.

This clone showed up just a few times. The chain has TRBV7-6 and TRBJ2-1; tentative D call: TRBD1 (6 bases). The V gene lost 5 bases and the J gene lost 0 bases, with 8 bases spanning the gap. The CDR3 consists of 14 residues. Germline CDR1 SGHVS, CDR2 FNYEAQ. CDR3 region: CASSGQTSYNEQFF. CDR3 DNA sequence: TGTGCCAGCAGCGGACAGACCTCCTACAATGAGCAGTTCTTC.